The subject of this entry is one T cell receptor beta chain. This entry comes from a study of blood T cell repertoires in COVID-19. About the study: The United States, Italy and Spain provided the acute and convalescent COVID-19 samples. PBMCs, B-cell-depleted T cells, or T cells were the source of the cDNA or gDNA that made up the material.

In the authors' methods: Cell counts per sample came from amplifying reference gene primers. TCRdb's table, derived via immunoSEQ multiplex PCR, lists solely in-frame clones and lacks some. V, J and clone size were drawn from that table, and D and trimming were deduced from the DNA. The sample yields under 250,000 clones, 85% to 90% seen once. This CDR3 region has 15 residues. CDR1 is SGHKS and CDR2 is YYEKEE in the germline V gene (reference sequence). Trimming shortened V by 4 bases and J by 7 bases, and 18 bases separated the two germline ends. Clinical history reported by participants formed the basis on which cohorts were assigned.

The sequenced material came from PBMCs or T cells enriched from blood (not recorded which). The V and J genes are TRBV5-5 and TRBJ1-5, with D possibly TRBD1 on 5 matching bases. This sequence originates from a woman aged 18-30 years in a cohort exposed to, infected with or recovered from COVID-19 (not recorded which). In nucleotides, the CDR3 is TGTGCCAGCAGCCTTCAGGAGGGACCTATGCAGCCCCAGCATTTT. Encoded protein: CASSLQEGPMQPQHF.